These 7 T cell receptor beta chains came from one sample sequenced in a study of T cells after posttransplantation cyclophosphamide. Profiled with immunoSEQ multiplex PCR; TCRdb holds only in-frame clones, not every one. The sample has under 15,000 clones, about 86% seen once. Methotrexate plus calcineurin inhibitor accompanied controls' myeloablative marrow transplants; sampling was 1 year later. Sequencing was performed on PBMCs, taken about 350 days after allogeneic stem cell transplant with calcineurin inhibitor and methotrexate. The origin of the receptors is a young adult male patient who received an allogeneic stem cell transplant from an unrelated donor, was CMV-positive, and had acute GVHD only. Some T cells could come from the graft donor.

The chain couples TRBV2 to TRBJ2-7; tentative D call: TRBD2 (6 bases). V lost 5 bases and J lost 0, with 8 bases in between. The CDR3 is 13 residues long. Germline V lookup: CDR1 SNHLY, CDR2 FYNNEI. The CDR3 DNA sequence: TGTGCCAGCAGTACGGGGGTCTCCTACGAGCAGTACTTC. It yields the protein CASSTGVSYEQYF. The full variable domain, completed using reference TRBV2 and TRBJ2-7, is EPEVTQTPSHQVTQMGQEVILRCVPISNHLYFYWYRQILGQKVEFLVSFYNNEISEKSEIFDDQFSVERPDGSNFTLKIRSTKLEDSAMYFCASSTGVSYEQYFGPGTRLTVT.

The rearrangement joins TRBV19 to TRBJ2-1; TRBD2 agrees at 7 bases. The CDR3 covers 14 residues. V lost 6 bases, J lost 4 bases, and 6 bases stayed unmatched. CDR1 LNHDA and CDR2 SQIVND come from the germline V gene (reference sequence). The DNA for the CDR3 is TGTGCCAGTAGCCCTGGGCGGGAGTACAATGAGCAGTTCTTC. This gives the protein CASSPGREYNEQFF.

The chain joins TRBV9 to TRBJ2-7; 7 bases line up with TRBD2. V lost 5 bases and J lost 2; bases outside the gene matches: 13. The CDR3 has 16 residues. The germline gives CDR1 SGDLS, CDR2 YYNGEE. The CDR3 bases are TGTGCCAGCAGTCCTGCGAGGGAGGGGAATGCCTACGAGCAGTACTTC. Translated: CASSPAREGNAYEQYF.

The chain carries TRBV27 and TRBJ2-7; 7 bases are a match to TRBD1. Germline-derived CDR1 and CDR2 are MNHEY and SMNVEV (reference sequence). Losses at the gene ends were 5 bases for V and 4 bases for J; bases not matched to a gene: 8. The CDR3 spans 14 residues. The CDR3 loop is CASSPSDRVYEQYF. The CDR3 DNA is TGTGCCAGCAGTCCCTCAGACAGGGTGTACGAGCAGTACTTC.

The chain has TRBV6-5 and TRBJ2-1, with D hard to call. This CDR3 contains 13 residues. V was clipped by 2 bases and J by 5 bases, with 7 bases between them. Germline V gene lookup returns CDR1 MNHEY and CDR2 SVGAGI. CDR3 nucleotides: TGTGCCAGCAGTTACGGGCCTGACAATGAGCAGTTCTTC. It is translated as CASSYGPDNEQFF.

The rearrangement uses TRBV30 and TRBJ1-6, with D possibly being TRBD1 (6 bases). This CDR3 is 13 amino acids long. Germline V gives CDR1 GTSNPN, CDR2 SVGIG (reference sequence). The germline V and J ends were trimmed by 0 bases and 10 bases, with 10 bases remaining between them. CDR3 region: CAWSVQGWSPLHF. The CDR3 nucleotides read TGTGCCTGGAGTGTACAGGGCTGGTCACCCCTCCACTTT.

This chain uses TRBV2 with TRBJ1-2, with a weak D call TRBD1 (6 bases). With 6 bases removed from V and 6 bases from J, the gap between germline ends came to 11 bases. CDR1 and CDR2 from the germline V gene are SNHLY and FYNNEI. The CDR3 runs 12 residues. The CDR3 DNA reads as TGTGCCAGCAGGTCAGGGGCGGATGGCTACACCTTC. The encoded protein is CASRSGADGYTF.